Given below is one T cell receptor beta chain in context. Its specificity is not known. The sample is drawn from a study of blood T cells in healthy people across ages. Broader study findings: The unsorted PBMCs prevented any conclusive comparison of naive versus antigen-experienced cells.

Then a second PCR, running about 7 to 11 cycles, was carried out with a sample-barcoded 5' primer and a J-beta primer mix. TCRdb reanalysed the 5' RACE reads using MiXCR and keeps one entry per CDR3 protein. The sample contains about 580,000 distinct CDR3 sequences, 47% of which appear only once. The source material was blood. The clonotype originates from a man aged 80 or over in good health.

CDR3 sequence (DNA): TGCAGTGCTAGAGTCGGGAGGGCCGCGAATGAGCAGTTCTTC. Translating it yields CSARVGRAANEQFF. The rearrangement uses TRBV20-1 and TRBJ2-1; 8 bases map to TRBD2. Trimming cost V 1 base and J 7 bases; bases outside gene matches: 6. Germline V lookup: CDR1 DFQATT, CDR2 SNEGSKA (reference sequence). The length of the CDR3 is 14 residues.